The T cell receptor (beta chain) under discussion was sequenced for a study of yellow fever vaccine responses in identical twins. Notes on the study in general: Twins reportedly showed a vaccine T cell response that seemed partly convergent and partly personalized.

Concerning this clonotype itself: Its antigen is currently unknown.

TCRdb processed the RT-PCR reads anew with MiXCR; each CDR3 protein has one entry. The sample carries 20,000 to 25,000 distinct CDR3 sequences, roughly 73% recorded once. The CDR3 loop spans 14 amino acids. J lost 5 bases, V lost 6 bases, and 6 bases had no gene match. Per the germline V gene, CDR1 is MDHEN and CDR2 is SYDVKM. The source of this sequence is a woman under 30 who received the yellow fever vaccine. Specimen: T cells from blood (PBMCs), unsorted or a sorted subset (not recorded which), collected before or after yellow fever vaccination (not recorded which). The chain couples TRBV28 to TRBJ1-4, with TRBD1 matching over 7 bases. Here the CDR3 DNA reads TGTGCCAGCAGCACCGGGACAGAGAATGAAAAACTGTTTTTT. This translates into CASSTGTENEKLFF.